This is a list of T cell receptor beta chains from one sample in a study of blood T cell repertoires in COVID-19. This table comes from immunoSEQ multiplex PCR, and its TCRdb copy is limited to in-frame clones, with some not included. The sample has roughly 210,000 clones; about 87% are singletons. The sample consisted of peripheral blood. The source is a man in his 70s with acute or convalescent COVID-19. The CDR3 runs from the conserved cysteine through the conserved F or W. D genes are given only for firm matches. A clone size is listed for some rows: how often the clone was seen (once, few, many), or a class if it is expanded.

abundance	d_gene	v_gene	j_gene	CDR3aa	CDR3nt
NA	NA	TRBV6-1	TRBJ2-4	CASSDGHSLSAKIWENIQYF	TGTGCCAGCAGTGACGGACACTCCCTATCTGCCAAAATTTGGGAAAACATTCAGTACTTC
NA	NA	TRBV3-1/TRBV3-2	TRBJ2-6	CASSQDYSGANVLTF	TGTGCCAGCAGCCAAGATTATTCTGGGGCCAACGTCCTGACTTTC
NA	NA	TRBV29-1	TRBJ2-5	CSVDMTGEGKTQYF	TGCAGCGTCGACATGACAGGGGAGGGAAAGACCCAGTACTTC
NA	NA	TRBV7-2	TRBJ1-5	CASSFTVSNQPQHF	TGTGCCAGCAGCTTCACAGTTAGCAATCAGCCCCAGCATTTT
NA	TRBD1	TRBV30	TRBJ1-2	CACLWDSKQTSF	TGTGCCTGCCTTTGGGACAGTAAACAAACAAGCTTC
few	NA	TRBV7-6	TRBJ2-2	CASSLVGTYQGTGELFF	TGTGCCAGCAGCTTAGTTGGAACCTATCAGGGTACCGGGGAGCTGTTTTTT
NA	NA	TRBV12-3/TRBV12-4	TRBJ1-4	CASSPGEREKLFF	TGTGCCAGCAGCCCGGGGGAGAGGGAAAAACTGTTTTTT
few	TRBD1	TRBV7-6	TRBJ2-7	CASSLIRDRSYEQYF	TGTGCCAGCAGCTTGATCAGGGACAGATCCTACGAGCAGTACTTC
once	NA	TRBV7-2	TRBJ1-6	CASSFQIQGSSPLHF	TGTGCCAGCAGCTTCCAAATTCAGGGAAGTTCACCCCTCCACTTT
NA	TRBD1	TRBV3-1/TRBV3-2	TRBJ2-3	CASSQGSPGGQYF	TGTGCCAGCAGCCAAGGGTCCCCAGGGGGGCAGTATTTT
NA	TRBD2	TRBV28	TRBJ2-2	CASGSGGLAGYSGELFF	TGTGCCAGCGGATCCGGTGGACTAGCGGGATACTCCGGGGAGCTGTTTTTT
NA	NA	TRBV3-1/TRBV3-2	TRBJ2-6	CASSQAAGANVLTF	TGTGCCAGCAGCCAAGCGGCTGGGGCCAACGTCCTGACTTTC
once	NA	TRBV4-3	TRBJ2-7	CASDQPYIGLNSYEQYF	TGCGCCAGCGACCAGCCCTACATCGGACTTAATTCCTACGAGCAGTACTTC
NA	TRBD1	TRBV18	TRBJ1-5	CASSPQAETGGNQPQHF	TGTGCCAGCTCACCCCAGGCCGAGACAGGGGGCAATCAGCCCCAGCATTTT
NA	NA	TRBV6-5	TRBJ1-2	CASLAPGTNYGYTF	TGTGCCAGCTTGGCGCCCGGGACAAATTATGGCTACACCTTC
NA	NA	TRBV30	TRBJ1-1	CAWSPDTNTEAFF	TGTGCCTGGAGTCCGGACACGAACACTGAAGCTTTCTTT
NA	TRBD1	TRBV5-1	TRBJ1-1	CASSWADRVAGEAFF	TGCGCCAGCAGCTGGGCCGACAGGGTAGCAGGTGAAGCTTTCTTT
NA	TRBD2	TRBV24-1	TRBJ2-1	CATSDSSTSGRGEQFF	TGTGCCACCAGTGATTCCTCGACTAGCGGGAGGGGTGAGCAGTTCTTC
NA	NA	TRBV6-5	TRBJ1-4	CASSPPGHQNEKLFF	TGTGCCAGCAGTCCTCCGGGACACCAGAATGAAAAACTGTTTTTT
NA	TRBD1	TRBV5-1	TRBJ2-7	CASRGTGTGFDEQYF	TGCGCCAGCAGAGGGACCGGGACAGGGTTCGACGAGCAGTACTTC
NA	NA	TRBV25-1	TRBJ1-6	CASSDAGYNSPLHF	TGTGCCAGCAGTGACGCAGGCTATAATTCACCCCTCCACTTT
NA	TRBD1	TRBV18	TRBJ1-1	CASSRTGSPQGPEAFF	TGTGCCAGCTCAAGGACAGGGAGTCCTCAAGGTCCTGAAGCTTTCTTT